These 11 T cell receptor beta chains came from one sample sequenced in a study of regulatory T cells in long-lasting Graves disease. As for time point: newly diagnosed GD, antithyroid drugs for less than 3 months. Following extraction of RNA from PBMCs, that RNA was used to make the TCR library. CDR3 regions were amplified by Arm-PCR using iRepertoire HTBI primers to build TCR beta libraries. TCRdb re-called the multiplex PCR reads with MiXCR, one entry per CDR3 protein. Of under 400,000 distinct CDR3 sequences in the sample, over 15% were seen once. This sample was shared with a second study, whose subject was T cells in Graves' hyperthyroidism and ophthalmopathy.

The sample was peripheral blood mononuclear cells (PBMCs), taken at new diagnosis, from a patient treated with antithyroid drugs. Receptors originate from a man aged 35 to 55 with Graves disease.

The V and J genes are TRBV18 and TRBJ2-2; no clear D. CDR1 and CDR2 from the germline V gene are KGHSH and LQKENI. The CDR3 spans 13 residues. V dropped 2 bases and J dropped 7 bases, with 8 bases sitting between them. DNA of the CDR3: TGTGCCAGCTCACCAGAGAGGATCGGGGAGCTGTTTTTT. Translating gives CASSPERIGELFF.

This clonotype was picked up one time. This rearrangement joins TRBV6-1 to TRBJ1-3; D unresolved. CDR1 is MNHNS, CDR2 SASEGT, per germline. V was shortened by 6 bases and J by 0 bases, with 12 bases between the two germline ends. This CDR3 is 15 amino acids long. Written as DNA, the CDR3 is TGTGCCAGCAGGCCCCGGGCTCTCTCTGGAAACACCATATATTTT. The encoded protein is CASRPRALSGNTIYF.

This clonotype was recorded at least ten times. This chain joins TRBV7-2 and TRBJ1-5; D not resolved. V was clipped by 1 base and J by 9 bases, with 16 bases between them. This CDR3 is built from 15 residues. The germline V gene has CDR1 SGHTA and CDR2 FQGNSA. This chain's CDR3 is CASSLVGGGWVPQHF. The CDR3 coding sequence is TGTGCCAGCAGCTTAGTGGGAGGCGGATGGGTGCCCCAGCATTTT.

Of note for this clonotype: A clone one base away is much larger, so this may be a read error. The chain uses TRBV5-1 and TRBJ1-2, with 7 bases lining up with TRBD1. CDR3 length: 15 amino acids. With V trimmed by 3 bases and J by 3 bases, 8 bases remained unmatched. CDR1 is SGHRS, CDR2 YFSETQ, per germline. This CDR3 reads CASSSTGTVDYGYTF. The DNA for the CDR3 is TGCGCCAGCAGCTCTACCGGGACAGTGGACTATGGCTACACCTTC.

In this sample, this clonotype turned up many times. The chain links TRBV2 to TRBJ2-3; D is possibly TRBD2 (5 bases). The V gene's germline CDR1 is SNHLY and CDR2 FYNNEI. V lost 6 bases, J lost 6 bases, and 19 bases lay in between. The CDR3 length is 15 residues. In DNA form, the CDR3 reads TGTGCCAGCAGCCCAGAATCGGGATTGGGGGATACGCAGTATTTT. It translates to CASSPESGLGDTQYF.

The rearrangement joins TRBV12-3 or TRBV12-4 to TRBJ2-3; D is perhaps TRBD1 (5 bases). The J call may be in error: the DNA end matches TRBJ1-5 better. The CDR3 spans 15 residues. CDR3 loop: CASSALAGVVDTQHF. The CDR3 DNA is TGTGCCAGCAGTGCACTAGCGGGGGTTGTAGATACGCAGCATTTT.

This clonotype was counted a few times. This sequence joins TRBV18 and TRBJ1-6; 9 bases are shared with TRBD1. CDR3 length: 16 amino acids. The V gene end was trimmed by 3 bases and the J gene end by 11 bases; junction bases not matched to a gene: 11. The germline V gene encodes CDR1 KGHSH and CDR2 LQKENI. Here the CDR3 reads CASSPLGQGTNPPLHF. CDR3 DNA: TGTGCCAGCTCACCCCTCGGACAGGGGACGAATCCACCCCTCCACTTT. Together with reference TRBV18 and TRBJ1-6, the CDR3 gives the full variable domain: NAGVMQNPRHLVRRRGQEARLRCSPMKGHSHVYWYRQLPEEGLKFMVYLQKENIIDESGMPKERFSAEFPKEGPSILRIQQVVRGDSAAYFCASSPLGQGTNPPLHFGNGTRLTVT.

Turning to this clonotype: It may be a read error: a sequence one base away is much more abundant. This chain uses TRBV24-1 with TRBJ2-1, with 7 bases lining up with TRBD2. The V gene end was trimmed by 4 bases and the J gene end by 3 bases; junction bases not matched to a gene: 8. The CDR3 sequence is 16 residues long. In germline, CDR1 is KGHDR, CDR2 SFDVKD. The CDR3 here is CATSDWEGSSYNEQFF. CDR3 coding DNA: TGTGCCACCAGTGACTGGGAGGGGTCGAGCTACAATGAGCAGTTCTTC.

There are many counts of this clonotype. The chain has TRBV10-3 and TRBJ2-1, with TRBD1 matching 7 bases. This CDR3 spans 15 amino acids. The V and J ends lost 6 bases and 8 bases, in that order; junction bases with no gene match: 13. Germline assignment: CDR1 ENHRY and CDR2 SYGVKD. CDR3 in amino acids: CAISLQGNGGYEQFF. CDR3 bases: TGTGCCATCAGCCTACAGGGGAATGGGGGCTATGAGCAGTTCTTC.

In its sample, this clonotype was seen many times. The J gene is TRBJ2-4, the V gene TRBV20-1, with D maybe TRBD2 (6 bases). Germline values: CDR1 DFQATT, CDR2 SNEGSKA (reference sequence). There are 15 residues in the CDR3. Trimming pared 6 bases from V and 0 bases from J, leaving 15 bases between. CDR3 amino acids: CSASRGFLAKNIQYF. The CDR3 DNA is TGCAGTGCAAGCCGGGGGTTCTTAGCCAAAAACATTCAGTACTTC.

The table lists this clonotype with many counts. Written as DNA, the CDR3 is TGCGCCAGCAGCTTGTCAGGGGGCGATTATGGCTACACCTTC. Its protein is CASSLSGGDYGYTF. The V and J genes are TRBV5-1 and TRBJ1-2; 8 bases are shared with TRBD1. J gave up 5 bases and V 1 base, and 4 bases lay outside the gene matches. This CDR3 spans 14 amino acids. Germline lookup yields CDR1 SGHRS and CDR2 YFSETQ.